The 19 T cell receptor beta chains below were found in one sample sequenced in a study of T cells in Graves' hyperthyroidism and ophthalmopathy. Amplified TCR beta CDR3 regions came from RNA transcripts. The study used the HTBI primer set for a first-round RT-PCR of the TCR CDR3. TCRdb recomputed calls from the multiplex PCR reads with MiXCR, one row per CDR3 protein. The data show 480,000 or so distinct CDR3 sequences, with over 13% seen just once and around 17% held by the top ten. The material sequenced was blood. These TCRs come from a woman between 18 and 30 years old with Graves' hyperthyroidism.

The rearrangement links TRBV28 to TRBJ1-1, with D possibly TRBD1 on 6 matching bases. The V gene's germline CDR1 is MDHEN and CDR2 SYDVKM. Trimming cost V 6 bases and J 2 bases, with 16 bases left between them. The CDR3 loop spans 15 amino acids. The CDR3 is CASRYSGADNTEAFF. The CDR3 DNA sequence: TGTGCCAGCAGGTACTCAGGGGCCGACAACACTGAAGCTTTCTTT. Complete variable domain (other parts from reference TRBV28 and TRBJ1-1): DVKVTQSSRYLVKRTGEKVFLECVQDMDHENMFWYRQDPGLGLRLIYFSYDVKMKEKGDIPEGYSVSREKKERFSLILESASTNQTSMYLCASRYSGADNTEAFFGQGTRLTVV.

V and J are TRBV5-4 and TRBJ2-1; unclear D gene. CDR3 length: 13 residues. Trimming left V 4 bases short and J 9 bases short, with 14 bases between. Germline values: CDR1 SGHNT, CDR2 YYREEE (reference sequence). The CDR3 reads CASSQPPAIEQFF. As DNA, the CDR3 is TGTGCCAGCAGCCAACCACCGGCAATTGAGCAGTTCTTC.

The chain carries TRBV28 and TRBJ2-5; TRBD2 matches 10 bases. This CDR3 has 19 amino acids. Germline CDR1 and CDR2: MDHEN and SYDVKM. Unmatched junction bases numbered 12, after V lost 2 bases and J lost 0 bases. In DNA, the CDR3 is TGTGCCAGCAGTTTACCCTTGGAGGGTAGCGGGAGGAACCAAGAGACCCAGTACTTC. Its translation: CASSLPLEGSGRNQETQYF.

The chain couples TRBV27 to TRBJ2-7; TRBD1 agrees at 9 bases. The CDR3 covers 14 residues. Germline values: CDR1 MNHEY, CDR2 SMNVEV (reference sequence). V lost 5 bases and J lost 0; bases outside the gene matches: 2. The DNA of the CDR3 is TGTGCCAGCAGTGCGGGACAGGGCTCCTACGAGCAGTACGTC. As protein: CASSAGQGSYEQYV.

This clonotype was counted at least ten times. V is TRBV6-4 and J is TRBJ2-1; the D gene is possibly TRBD2 (6 bases). Trimming took 0 bases from V and 5 from J, leaving 11 bases between them. This CDR3 has 15 residues. Germline values: CDR1 MRHNA, CDR2 SNTAGT. CDR3 loop: CASSDSGEVNNEQFF. For the CDR3, the DNA is TGTGCCAGCAGTGACTCGGGGGAGGTCAACAATGAGCAGTTCTTC.

The table lists this clonotype with a count of one. The V and J genes are TRBV20-1 and TRBJ1-5; D possibly corresponds to TRBD1 (5 bases). There are 13 residues in the CDR3. V dropped 6 bases and J dropped 0 bases, with 9 bases sitting between them. Per germline, CDR1 DFQATT and CDR2 SNEGSKA (reference sequence). The CDR3 spells CSAQACSNQPQHF. The CDR3 region has the DNA TGCAGTGCACAGGCCTGTAGCAATCAGCCCCAGCATTTT.

V usage is TRBV9 and J usage is TRBJ1-4; perhaps TRBD1 as D (5 bases). The germline gives CDR1 SGDLS, CDR2 YYNGEE. Trimming cost V 5 bases and J 8 bases, with 13 bases left between them. The CDR3 is 13 amino acids. The CDR3 loop reads CASSTPGVEKLFF. The CDR3 region has the DNA TGTGCCAGCAGTACCCCGGGGGTCGAAAAACTGTTTTTT.

The V and J genes are TRBV5-1 and TRBJ2-5, with 7 bases lining up with TRBD1. CDR1 is SGHRS and CDR2 is YFSETQ in the germline V gene. V shed 3 bases and J 2 bases; nucleotides not matched to a gene: 7. This CDR3 comprises 15 residues. Here the CDR3 DNA reads TGCGCCAGCAGCTCGATGAGGGGACAGCAAGAGACCCAGTACTTC. It translates to CASSSMRGQQETQYF. Full variable domain (remainder filled in from reference TRBV5-1 and TRBJ2-5): KAGVTQTPRYLIKTRGQQVTLSCSPISGHRSVSWYQQTPGQGLQFLFEYFSETQRNKGNFPGRFSGRQFSNSRSEMNVSTLELGDSALYLCASSSMRGQQETQYFGPGTRLLVL.

This clonotype was observed many times. This chain uses TRBV6-1 with TRBJ2-1; D possibly matches TRBD1 or TRBD2 (6 bases each). CDR1 MNHNS and CDR2 SASEGT come from the germline V gene. The CDR3 is 17 amino acids. Trimming left V 6 bases short and J 0 bases short, with 18 bases between. The CDR3 nucleotides are TGTGCCAGCAGCCTTGGAAAGGGGGACTTCTCCTACAATGAGCAGTTCTTC. Translated, it gives CASSLGKGDFSYNEQFF.

This clonotype was seen ten or more times. The chain has TRBV28 and TRBJ1-1; weak D call: TRBD1 (6 bases). Trimming left V 7 bases short and J 0 bases short, with 9 bases between. CDR3 length: 13 residues. The V gene's germline CDR1 is MDHEN and CDR2 SYDVKM. CDR3 nucleotides: TGTGCCAGCACTCAGGGGATGAACACTGAAGCTTTCTTT. Amino acid sequence: CASTQGMNTEAFF.

The V call is TRBV6-6, the J call TRBJ1-1; tentatively, D is TRBD1 (6 bases). The germline V gene encodes CDR1 MNHNY and CDR2 SVGAGI (reference sequence). The CDR3 contains 17 residues. V was cut by 2 bases and J by 1 base, with 17 bases left in between. Here the CDR3 reads CASSYPGHRGGNTEAFF. The CDR3 DNA reads TGTGCCAGCAGTTACCCAGGACATCGAGGGGGGAACACTGAAGCTTTCTTT.

This clonotype occurred once. The J gene is TRBJ2-1, the V gene TRBV20-1; 10 nucleotides agree with TRBD2. The CDR3 is 16 amino acids. V was clipped by 1 base and J by 8 bases; unmatched bases: 11. Germline V gives CDR1 DFQATT, CDR2 SNEGSKA (reference sequence). CDR3 in DNA: TGCAGTGCTAGAGGCGGGCTAGCGGGAGTGGGAGATGAGCAGTTCTTC. This encodes CSARGGLAGVGDEQFF.

Of note for this clonotype: One end of the junction varies from germline; a read error may be responsible. The V and J genes are TRBV28 and TRBJ2-2; D not resolved. Per the germline V gene, CDR1 is MDHEN and CDR2 is SYDVKM. The CDR3 spans 15 residues. CDR3 nucleotide sequence: TGTACCAGCAGTCTGACATTATCGAACACCGGGGAGCTGTTTTTT. Its translation is CTSSLTLSNTGELFF.

At least ten counts were recorded for this clonotype. The rearrangement links TRBV20-1 to TRBJ1-4; D gene uncertain. The germline gives CDR1 DFQATT, CDR2 SNEGSKA (reference sequence). The CDR3 is 15 amino acids. The V end lost 0 bases, the J end lost 1 base, and 9 bases lay between the germline ends. Written as DNA, the CDR3 is TGCAGTGCTAGAGATCCGACGGGAACTAATGAAAAACTGTTTTTT. It yields the protein CSARDPTGTNEKLFF.

This clonotype was seen many times. CDR3 residues: CASSFGLAGAYEQYF. The CDR3, as DNA: TGTGCCAGCAGTTTCGGGCTAGCGGGAGCTTACGAGCAGTACTTC. The chain is built from TRBV12-3 or TRBV12-4 and TRBJ2-7; 10 positions match TRBD2. The V gene end was trimmed by 3 bases and the J gene end by 4 bases; junction bases not matched to a gene: 6. The CDR3 spans 15 residues.

This clonotype was counted many times. The chain uses TRBV5-1 and TRBJ1-1, with 8 bases aligning to TRBD1. The CDR3 runs to 16 residues. V was pared by 0 bases and J by 0 bases, with 4 bases of the junction left unmatched. Germline CDR1 reads SGHRS; CDR2 reads YFSETQ. DNA of the CDR3: TGCGCCAGCAGCTTGGGGACAGGGTTCATGAACACTGAAGCTTTCTTT. Its translation is CASSLGTGFMNTEAFF.

In this sample, this clonotype turned up many times. The J gene is TRBJ2-1, the V gene TRBV13; D is uncertain. The germline gives CDR1 PRHDT, CDR2 FYEKMQ (reference sequence). This CDR3 is built from 12 residues. V lost 3 bases, J lost 7 bases, and 7 bases lay in between. CDR3 amino acids: CASSFVGNEQFF. CDR3 nucleotide sequence: TGTGCCAGCAGCTTCGTAGGGAATGAGCAGTTCTTC.

This clonotype showed up just a few times. The V call is TRBV12-3 or TRBV12-4, the J call TRBJ2-1; the D gene could be TRBD1 or TRBD2 (5 bases each). The CDR3 is 17 residues long. V lost 5 bases to trimming and J lost 6 bases, with 23 bases between them. The DNA for the CDR3 is TGTGCCAGCAGTACGAGCCAGTCCAGGGTGGGGGTCAATGAGCAGTTCTTC. This sequence encodes CASSTSQSRVGVNEQFF.

This clonotype was observed at least ten times. The V and J genes are TRBV28 and TRBJ2-6; 7 nucleotides line up with TRBD1. Trimming took 5 bases from V and 0 from J; bases not matched to a gene: 1. The CDR3 runs 15 residues. Germline V gene lookup returns CDR1 MDHEN and CDR2 SYDVKM. In DNA form, the CDR3 reads TGTGCCAGCAGTGAGGGGGCCTCTGGGGCCAACGTCCTGACTTTC. Its translation is CASSEGASGANVLTF. Full variable domain (outside the CDR3, taken from reference TRBV28 and TRBJ2-6): DVKVTQSSRYLVKRTGEKVFLECVQDMDHENMFWYRQDPGLGLRLIYFSYDVKMKEKGDIPEGYSVSREKKERFSLILESASTNQTSMYLCASSEGASGANVLTFGAGSRLTVL.